This T cell receptor (beta chain) is drawn from a study of blood T cell repertoires in COVID-19 (TCRdb year 2020). Turning to the overall study: Samples covering the acute and convalescent phases of COVID-19 were provided by collaborators in the United States, Italy and Spain. The material from the prospective study consisted of cDNA or gDNA derived from T cells, B-cell-depleted T cells, or PBMCs. The dataset comprised deeply sampled blood TCRbeta repertoires from subjects exposed to, actively infected with, or recovered from COVID-19. The repertoires were released in a freely available public database intended as a resource for research on the immune response to SARS-CoV-2. The samples were drawn from two sources: the first 160 participants of the ongoing ImmuneRACE study, and 1,200 or so subjects contributed by 6 global collaborators. Nearly every sample came with metadata listing a de-identified subject ID, COVID-19 status, age in years and sex. Where available, HLA class I and class II types were taken from metadata supplied by the sample provider and were not determined by assay-based typing. Overall study outcomes, separate from this receptor: How much clinical and demographic metadata was included differed by source and by participant, and the metadata was provided uncurated.

Relative to germline, V is 2 bases shorter and J is 1 base shorter, with 5 bases between their ends. CDR1 and CDR2 were assigned from the germline V gene as KGHSH and LQKENI. The cysteine opens and the phenylalanine closes a CDR3 of 14 amino acids. Only the CDR3 DNA is retained, 42 bases long and in frame from the first base. TCRbeta CDR3 regions were amplified from genomic DNA using the immunoSEQ Assay, a bias-controlled multiplex PCR. Processing in the source paper ran as follows. Nucleated cell counts per sample were estimated from amplification of reference gene primers within the assay. To quantify the absolute abundance of each unique TCRbeta CDR3 rearrangement, sequence reads were collapsed and filtered. For each sample, productive Simpson clonality was calculated as the square root of Simpson's diversity index across productive rearrangements. This immuneACCESS table, as held by TCRdb, lists in-frame sequences with V and J called but not all clones. Of the missing ones, under half trace to an unresolved V gene in checked studies; the others have no known cause. The DNA was the basis for D and trimming; V, J and clone size are from that table. The sample contains 75,000 to 95,000 clones, 75% to 90% of them found a single time. The ten largest clones capture 0.85% to 1.3% of the sample.

Whole blood was collected in K2EDTA tubes by collaborating institutions according to the institutions' own protocols. For TCRbeta analysis, collaborators shipped samples in one of three forms: frozen whole blood, isolated PBMCs, or DNA extracted from either of those sample types. On this clone itself: No antigen is known for it. The input lacks base qualities; no much larger clone sits a single base away.

The TCR sequence derives from a human donor in a cohort sampled during active COVID-19. The sample was peripheral blood. The chain joins TRBV18 to TRBJ2-2; no confident D gene assignment can be made. The CDR3 amino acid sequence is: CASSPGQNTGELFF. The DNA reads as follows: TGTGCCAGCTCACCAGGGCAGAACACCGGGGAGCTGTTTTTT.